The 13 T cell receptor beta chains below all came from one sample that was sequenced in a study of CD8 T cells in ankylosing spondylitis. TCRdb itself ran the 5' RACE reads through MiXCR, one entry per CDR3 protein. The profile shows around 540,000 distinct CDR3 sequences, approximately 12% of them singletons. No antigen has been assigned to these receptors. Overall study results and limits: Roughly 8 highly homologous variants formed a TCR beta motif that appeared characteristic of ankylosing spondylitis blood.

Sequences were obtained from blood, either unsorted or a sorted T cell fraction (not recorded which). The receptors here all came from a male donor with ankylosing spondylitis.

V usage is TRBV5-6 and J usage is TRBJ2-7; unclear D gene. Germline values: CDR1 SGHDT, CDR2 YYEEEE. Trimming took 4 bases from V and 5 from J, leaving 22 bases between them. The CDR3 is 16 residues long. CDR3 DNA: TGTGCCAGCAGCCAAAAAAACGAGCTGAATCCCAACGAGCAGTACTTC. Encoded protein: CASSQKNELNPNEQYF.

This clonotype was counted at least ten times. CDR3 nucleotide sequence: TGTGCCAGCAGGAACCTACAGGGGGCTCAGCCCCAGCATTTT. It codes for CASRNLQGAQPQHF. The chain carries TRBV2 and TRBJ1-5; 9 bases line up with TRBD1. V dropped 6 bases and J dropped 6; count of bases not matched to a gene: 6. The germline gives CDR1 SNHLY, CDR2 FYNNEI. The CDR3 covers 14 residues.

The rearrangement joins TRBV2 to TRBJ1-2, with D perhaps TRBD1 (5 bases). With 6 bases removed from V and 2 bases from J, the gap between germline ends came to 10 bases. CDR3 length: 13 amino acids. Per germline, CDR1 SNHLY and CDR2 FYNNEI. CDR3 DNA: TGTGCCAGCAGGAGGGGCACGAACTATGGCTACACCTTC. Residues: CASRRGTNYGYTF.

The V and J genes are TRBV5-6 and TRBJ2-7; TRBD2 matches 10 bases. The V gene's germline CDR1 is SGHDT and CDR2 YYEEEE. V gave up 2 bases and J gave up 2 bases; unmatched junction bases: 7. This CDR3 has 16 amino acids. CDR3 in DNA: TGTGCCAGCAGCTTCCCGGGACTAGCGAGTCCCTACGAGCAGTACTTC. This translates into CASSFPGLASPYEQYF.

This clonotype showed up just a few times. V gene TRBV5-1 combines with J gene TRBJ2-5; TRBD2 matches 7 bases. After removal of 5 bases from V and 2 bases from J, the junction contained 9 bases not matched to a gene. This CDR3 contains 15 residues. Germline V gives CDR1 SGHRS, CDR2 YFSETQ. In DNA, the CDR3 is TGCGCCAGCAGTTCAAGCGGGACGTCTCAAGAGACCCAGTACTTC. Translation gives CASSSSGTSQETQYF.

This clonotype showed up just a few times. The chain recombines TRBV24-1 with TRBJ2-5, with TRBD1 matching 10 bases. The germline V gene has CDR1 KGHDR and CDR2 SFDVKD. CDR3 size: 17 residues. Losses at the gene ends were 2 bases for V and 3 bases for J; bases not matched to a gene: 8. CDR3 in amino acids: CATSDSPRGTGEETQYF. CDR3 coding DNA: TGTGCCACCAGTGATTCTCCGCGAGGGACAGGGGAAGAGACCCAGTACTTC.

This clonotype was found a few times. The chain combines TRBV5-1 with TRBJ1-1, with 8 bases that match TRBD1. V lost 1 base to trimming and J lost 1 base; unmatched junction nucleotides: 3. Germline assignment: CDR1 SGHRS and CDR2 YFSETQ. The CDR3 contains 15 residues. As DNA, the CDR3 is TGCGCCAGCAGCTTGTCAGGGGGCTCGAACACTGAAGCTTTCTTT. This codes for CASSLSGGSNTEAFF.

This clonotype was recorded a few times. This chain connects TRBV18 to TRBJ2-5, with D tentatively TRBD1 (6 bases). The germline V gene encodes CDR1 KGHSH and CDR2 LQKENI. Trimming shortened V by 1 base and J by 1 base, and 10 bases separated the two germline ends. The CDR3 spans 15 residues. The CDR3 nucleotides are TGTGCCAGCTCACCACTCGCCAGGGGCCAAGAGACCCAGTACTTC. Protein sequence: CASSPLARGQETQYF.

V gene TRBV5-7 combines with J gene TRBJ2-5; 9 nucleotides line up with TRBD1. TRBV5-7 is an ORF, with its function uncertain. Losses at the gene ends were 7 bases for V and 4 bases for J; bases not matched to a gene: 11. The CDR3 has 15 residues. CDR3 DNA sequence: TGTGCCAGCGGCTCCGGGACAGGGTGGAGAGAGACCCAGTACTTC. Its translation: CASGSGTGWRETQYF.

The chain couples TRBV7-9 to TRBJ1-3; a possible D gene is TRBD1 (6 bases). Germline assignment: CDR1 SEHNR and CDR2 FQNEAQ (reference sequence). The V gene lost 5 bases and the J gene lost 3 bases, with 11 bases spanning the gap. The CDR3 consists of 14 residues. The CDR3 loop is CASSANRVGNTIYF. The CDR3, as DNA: TGTGCCAGCAGCGCAAACAGGGTTGGAAACACCATATATTTT.

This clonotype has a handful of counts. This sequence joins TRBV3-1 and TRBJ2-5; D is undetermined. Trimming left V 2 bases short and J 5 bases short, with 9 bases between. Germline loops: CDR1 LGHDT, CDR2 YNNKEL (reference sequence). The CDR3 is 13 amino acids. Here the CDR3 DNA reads TGTGCCAGCAGCCAAAGAACCGTGGAGACCCAGTACTTC. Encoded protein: CASSQRTVETQYF.

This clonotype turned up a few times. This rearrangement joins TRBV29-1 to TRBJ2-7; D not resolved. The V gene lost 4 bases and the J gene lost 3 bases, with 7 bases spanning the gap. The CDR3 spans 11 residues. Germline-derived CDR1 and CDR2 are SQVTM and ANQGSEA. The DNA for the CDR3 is TGCAGCGTTGCCAAAAACTACGAGCAGTACTTC. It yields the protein CSVAKNYEQYF.

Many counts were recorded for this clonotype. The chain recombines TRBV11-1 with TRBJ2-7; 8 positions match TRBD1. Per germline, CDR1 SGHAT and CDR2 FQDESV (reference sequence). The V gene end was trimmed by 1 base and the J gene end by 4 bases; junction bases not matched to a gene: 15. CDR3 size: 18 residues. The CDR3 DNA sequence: TGTGCCAGCAGCTTAGTAAAGTGGACACACCAGGGGGCTTACGAGCAGTACGTC. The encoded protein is CASSLVKWTHQGAYEQYV.